This is a list of T cell receptor beta chains from one sample in a study of identical twins. TCRdb called the 5' RACE reads again in MiXCR, with one record for every CDR3 protein. The sample lists 550,000 to 800,000 distinct CDR3 sequences; under 8.5% were seen once. These data also featured in a second study, about yellow fever vaccine responses in identical twins.

The sequencing sample was made of PBMCs. The receptors originated from a woman between 18 and 29 years old in good health. Each CDR3 is given with its conserved first and last residue. D genes are given only for firm matches. Where a row states a size, it is once, few, many or the class of an expanded clone; other rows omit it.

V	J	size	D	DNA	CDR3
TRBV12-3/TRBV12-4	TRBJ2-7	NA	TRBD1	TGTGCCAGCAGCCCTTCTAAGGGACAGGGGACTTCCTACGAGCAGTACTTC	CASSPSKGQGTSYEQYF
TRBV20-1	TRBJ2-5	NA	NA	TGCAGTGCTAGCAGAGAAGAGACCCAGTACTTC	CSASREETQYF
TRBV10-2	TRBJ2-7	many	NA	TGCGCCAGCAGTGAGTCGGTCTGGGCTAGCGAGCCCTACGAGCAGTACTTC	CASSESVWASEPYEQYF
TRBV20-1	TRBJ2-1	few	NA	TGCAGTGCTAGAGATTTCCTAGGACGGAACAATGAGCAGTTCTTC	CSARDFLGRNNEQFF
TRBV2	TRBJ1-2	many	NA	TGTGCCAGCAGTGAGGGCCCGGGCTATGGCTACACCTTC	CASSEGPGYGYTF
TRBV12-3/TRBV12-4	TRBJ2-3	NA	TRBD1	TGTGCCAGCAGTAAGAAACAGGGGGCTTCCACAGATACGCAGTATTTT	CASSKKQGASTDTQYF
TRBV7-2	TRBJ2-7	NA	TRBD2	TGTGCCAGCAGCTTAACCACCGGGACTAGCGGCTACGAGCAGTACTTC	CASSLTTGTSGYEQYF
TRBV20-1	TRBJ1-1	few	NA	TGCAGTGCTAGAGAAATGACAATTGGCACTGAAGCTTTCTTT	CSAREMTIGTEAFF
TRBV15	TRBJ2-5	NA	TRBD2	TGTGCCACCAGCAGAGATCTGGGGGGGTGGCTAGCCGATGAATTGCAAGAGACCCAGTACTTC	CATSRDLGGWLADELQETQYF
TRBV4-2	TRBJ2-7	few	NA	TGTGCCAGCGGAGCATCAGACGGGGGGCTAGCCCAGGACGAGCAGTACTTC	CASGASDGGLAQDEQYF
TRBV10-1	TRBJ2-3	NA	NA	TGCGCCAGCAGTGAGTCCGTAGGGAGTTATGCAGATACGCAGTATTTT	CASSESVGSYADTQYF
TRBV3-1	TRBJ2-7	NA	TRBD1	TGTGCCAGCAGTCAAGCAAAGACAGGGGACTACGAGCAGTACTTC	CASSQAKTGDYEQYF
TRBV5-5	TRBJ2-7	NA	NA	TGTGCCAGCAGCTTTTCCACAGGGTACTCCTACGAGCAGTACTTC	CASSFSTGYSYEQYF
TRBV15	TRBJ1-1	few	NA	TGTGCCACCAGCAGAGATGGGGACACTGAAGCTTTCTTT	CATSRDGDTEAFF
TRBV10-3	TRBJ2-6	NA	NA	TGTGCCATCAGTGAGAACCCGCAGGGTCCAGGCACTGGGGCCAACGTCCTGACTTTC	CAISENPQGPGTGANVLTF
TRBV5-5	TRBJ2-3	NA	NA	TGTGCCAGCAGCTTGGATGACAGCCCAGATACGCAGTATTTT	CASSLDDSPDTQYF
TRBV12-3/TRBV12-4	TRBJ1-5	many	TRBD1	TGTGCCAGCAGTTTATTTCAGGGGGCGGGTCAGCCCCAGCATTTT	CASSLFQGAGQPQHF
TRBV12-3/TRBV12-4	TRBJ2-1	NA	TRBD2	TGTGCCAGCAGTAAACTAGCGGGGGCCTTCAATGAGCAGTTCTTC	CASSKLAGAFNEQFF
TRBV12-3/TRBV12-4	TRBJ2-3	NA	TRBD1	TGTGCCAGCAGTACCGTGACAGGGAAAAGCACAGATACGCAGTATTTT	CASSTVTGKSTDTQYF
TRBV12-3/TRBV12-4	TRBJ1-1	few	NA	TGTGCCAGCAGTGTTGCAGGGATGAACACTGAAGCTTTCTTT	CASSVAGMNTEAFF
TRBV19	TRBJ2-2	NA	NA	TGTGCCAGTACCCCGGGAGTTTCCGGGGAGCTGTTTTTT	CASTPGVSGELFF
TRBV24-1	TRBJ2-1	many	NA	TGTGCCACCAGTGATTCGAGGGTAGCCTACAATGAGCAGTTCTTC	CATSDSRVAYNEQFF
TRBV7-9	TRBJ1-5	many	NA	TGTGCCAGCAGCACATCGCAGGGGTTTCAGCCCCAGCATTTT	CASSTSQGFQPQHF
TRBV29-1	TRBJ2-7	few	NA	TGCAGCGTTGAACAGGGTAGTGCGTACGAGCAGTACTTC	CSVEQGSAYEQYF
TRBV24-1	TRBJ2-3	NA	NA	TGTGCCACCAGGAAGGGGGACTACGACACAGATACGCAGTATTTT	CATRKGDYDTDTQYF
TRBV5-1	TRBJ2-3	NA	TRBD2	TGCGCCAGCAGCCTAACTAGCGGGGGGTCAGATACGCAGTATTTT	CASSLTSGGSDTQYF
TRBV12-3/TRBV12-4	TRBJ2-1	few	NA	TGTGCCAGCAGTCCCACCGAGGCCGTTCAGTTCTTC	CASSPTEAVQFF
TRBV20-1	TRBJ2-5	few	NA	TGCAGTGCTAGAGATCAGGGGCATGGAGGGACCCAGTACTTC	CSARDQGHGGTQYF
TRBV12-3/TRBV12-4	TRBJ2-1	NA	TRBD2	TGTGCCAGCAGTTTAGGAGGAAGCGGGAGGGTGTATGAGCAGTTCTTC	CASSLGGSGRVYEQFF
TRBV10-3	TRBJ1-1	many	TRBD1	TGTGCCATCAGTGAGCCAGGACAGGGGGCGAACACTGAAGCTTTCTTT	CAISEPGQGANTEAFF
TRBV6-1	TRBJ2-2	NA	NA	TGTGCCAGCAAAATACAGGGGGGGGTCACCGGGGAGCTGTTTTTT	CASKIQGGVTGELFF
TRBV6-5	TRBJ2-5	few	NA	TGTGCCAGCAGTCGCCGGGGCCTGGATTTTTACTTC	CASSRRGLDFYF
TRBV24-1	TRBJ2-5	few	NA	TGTGCCACCAGTGACCCCCGGGGGGCCTCAGAGACCCAGTACTTC	CATSDPRGASETQYF
TRBV9	TRBJ1-4	few	NA	TGTGCCAGCAGCGGGCATAATGAAAAACTGTTTTTT	CASSGHNEKLFF
TRBV2	TRBJ2-5	few	NA	TGTGCCAGCAGTGTGTCAGGACTAACCCAAGAGACCCAGTACTTC	CASSVSGLTQETQYF
TRBV5-1	TRBJ2-1	NA	TRBD2	TGCGCCAGCAGCTTGGCGGGAGGGCCTTGGGATGAGCAGTTCTTC	CASSLAGGPWDEQFF
TRBV4-1	TRBJ2-5	few	TRBD2	TGCGCCAGCAGCCAAGATCCGGGAGGAGAGACCCAGTACTTC	CASSQDPGGETQYF
TRBV28	TRBJ2-1	NA	TRBD2	TGTGCCAGCAGATTCGGACTAGCGGGGTTCATGGGCTCCTACAATGAGCAGTTCTTC	CASRFGLAGFMGSYNEQFF
TRBV6-2/TRBV6-3	TRBJ2-7	NA	NA	TGTGCCAGCAGTTACGGGGATTTCCGCTACGAGCAGTACTTC	CASSYGDFRYEQYF
TRBV6-5	TRBJ2-2	many	TRBD1	TGTGCCAGCAGGAGATTTTTTTCCGGGACAGGGAACACCGGGGAGCTGTTTTTT	CASRRFFSGTGNTGELFF
TRBV12-3/TRBV12-4	TRBJ2-1	many	TRBD2	TGTGCCAGCAGTACTAGCGGATACAATGAGCAGTTCTTC	CASSTSGYNEQFF
TRBV24-1	TRBJ2-7	NA	TRBD1	TGTGCCACCAGTGAACCAGACAGGGGTCAGCCCTCCAACTACGAGCAGTACTTC	CATSEPDRGQPSNYEQYF
TRBV27	TRBJ2-5	NA	NA	TGTGCCAGCAGTTCCAAGCCCAGGGGATCCGGTGAGACCCAGTACTTC	CASSSKPRGSGETQYF
TRBV5-1	TRBJ1-1	few	NA	TGCGCCAGCAGCTTGGATGGACCGAACACTGAAGCTTTCTTT	CASSLDGPNTEAFF
TRBV18	TRBJ2-1	NA	NA	TGTGCCAGCTCACCCCAGGATGAGCAGTTCTTC	CASSPQDEQFF
TRBV20-1	TRBJ2-1	NA	NA	TGCAGTGCTAGAGATCTGTCGCCCCCACTCCGCGGTGAGCAGTTCTTC	CSARDLSPPLRGEQFF
TRBV5-1	TRBJ2-1	many	TRBD1	TGCGCCAGCAGCGCCCGGGACAGGGTCATCAATGAGCAGTTCTTC	CASSARDRVINEQFF
TRBV3-1	TRBJ2-6	NA	NA	TGTGCCAGCAGCCACACAGGGGCCAACGTCCTGACTTTC	CASSHTGANVLTF
TRBV28	TRBJ2-5	NA	NA	TGTGCCGCCTCGACAGTCGTCCAAGAGACCCAGTACTTC	CAASTVVQETQYF
TRBV24-1	TRBJ1-2	many	TRBD1	TGTGCCACCAGTGACCCTCGGGACAGGGGGCTCTATGGCTACACCTTC	CATSDPRDRGLYGYTF
TRBV3-1	TRBJ2-5	few	NA	TGTGCCAGCAGCCAAGGAGGAGGGACAGAGACCCAGTACTTC	CASSQGGGTETQYF